These 11 T cell receptor beta chains were all obtained from the same sample, sequenced in a study of shared clonotypes between healthy human individuals. The table came from immunoSEQ multiplex PCR; TCRdb's copy has only in-frame clones and leaves some out. The sample consists of some 2,100,000 clones, nearly 97% of them appearing once. The sequencing sample was made of naive CD4+ T cells sorted from blood. Subset in this sample: CD45RA+ positively selected. Source of these receptors: a young man in good health.

The gene calls are TRBV6-6 and TRBJ2-1, with TRBD1 matching 7 bases. Germline CDR1 is MNHNY and CDR2 is SVGAGI (reference sequence). The CDR3 is 13 residues long. Unmatched junction bases numbered 11, after V lost 10 bases and J lost 8 bases. CDR3 loop: CATRQGSAYEQFF. The CDR3 DNA is TGTGCCACCAGACAGGGATCCGCGTATGAGCAGTTCTTC.

This sequence joins TRBV5-6 and TRBJ2-3; possibly TRBD1 for D (6 bases). CDR3 length equals 13 residues. Germline assignment: CDR1 SGHDT and CDR2 YYEEEE. Trimming pared 4 bases from V and 5 bases from J, leaving 11 bases between. The CDR3 region is CASSTIGGDTQYF. Here the CDR3 DNA reads TGTGCCAGCAGCACAATAGGGGGAGATACGCAGTATTTT.

This clone has a single count. J is TRBJ2-7 and V is TRBV7-2; D unresolved. V lost 8 bases, J lost 2 bases, and 13 bases lay in between. This CDR3 contains 13 residues. CDR1 is SGHTA and CDR2 is FQGNSA in the germline V gene. This CDR3 reads CASRVDGPYEQYF. The DNA for the CDR3 is TGTGCCAGCCGCGTAGACGGACCCTACGAGCAGTACTTC. The whole variable domain, remainder taken from reference TRBV7-2 and TRBJ2-7, is GAGVSQSPSNKVTEKGKDVELRCDPISGHTALYWYRQSLGQGLEFLIYFQGNSAPDKSGLPSDRFSAERTGGSVSTLTIQRTQQEDSAVYLCASRVDGPYEQYFGPGTRLTVT.

V usage is TRBV2 and J usage is TRBJ1-2, with D possibly matching TRBD1 (5 bases). CDR1 and CDR2 (germline): SNHLY, FYNNEI. The CDR3 spans 15 residues. Trimming took 6 bases from V and 4 from J, leaving 18 bases between them. CDR3 bases: TGTGCCAGCAGCGCCCAGGGAGGATCCAGCTATGGCTACACCTTC. Protein: CASSAQGGSSYGYTF.

The chain carries TRBV6-6 and TRBJ1-6; D gene uncertain. In germline, CDR1 is MNHNY, CDR2 SVGAGI (reference sequence). V gave up 6 bases and J gave up 0 bases, with 12 bases separating them. This CDR3 is built from 16 residues. The CDR3 nucleotides are TGTGCCAGCAGGCCAGATTCGAGCTCCTATAATTCACCCCTCCACTTT. Its translation is CASRPDSSSYNSPLHF.

The chain is built from TRBV19 and TRBJ2-5; no definite D call. Germline CDR1 LNHDA, CDR2 SQIVND (reference sequence). Trimming removed 5 bases at V and 5 bases at J, with 15 bases between. The CDR3 has 14 amino acids. CDR3 coding DNA: TGTGCCAGTAGTTTGCAAGGTGTGGGGGAGACCCAGTACTTC. Its translation is CASSLQGVGETQYF.

This clone was counted a single time. Other nucleotide sequences from this sample produce the same CDR3. The V and J genes are TRBV5-1 and TRBJ2-1, with D perhaps TRBD1 (6 bases). In germline, CDR1 is SGHRS, CDR2 YFSETQ. V dropped 0 bases and J dropped 1 base, with 8 bases sitting between them. The CDR3 runs 15 residues. The CDR3 nucleotides read TGCGCCAGCAGCTTGGTAACAGGGTCCTACAATGAGCAGTTCTTC. This gives the protein CASSLVTGSYNEQFF.

The chain uses TRBV28 and TRBJ1-2; the D is unclear. There are 13 residues in the CDR3. Between the trimmed V and J ends, which lost 6 bases and 7 bases, there was a span of 15 bases. From germline, CDR1 is MDHEN and CDR2 SYDVKM. The DNA for the CDR3 is TGTGCCAGCAGCCTTCTATCCACGGGTGGCTACACCTTC. Protein product: CASSLLSTGGYTF.

This rearrangement joins TRBV5-1 to TRBJ2-3; D uncertain. This CDR3 has 15 residues. Trimming took 3 bases from V and 5 from J, leaving 16 bases between them. Germline-derived CDR1 and CDR2 are SGHRS and YFSETQ. In nucleotides, the CDR3 is TGCGCCAGCAGCTCGGAGCCTACTCATGGAGATACGCAGTATTTT. This encodes CASSSEPTHGDTQYF.

The DNA for the CDR3 is TGCGCCAGCAGCTTGGGACAGAGGAGCTCCTACGAGCAGTACTTC. Its protein is CASSLGQRSSYEQYF. The chain uses TRBV5-1 and TRBJ2-7; D is possibly TRBD1 (5 bases). The CDR3 is 15 amino acids. Germline V gene data show CDR1 as SGHRS and CDR2 as YFSETQ. V lost 0 bases and J 0 bases, leaving 10 bases between the germline ends.

This chain connects TRBV15 to TRBJ2-5; 8 positions match TRBD2. Germline CDR1 is LNHNV and CDR2 is YYDKDF (reference sequence). The J segment lost 3 bases and the V segment lost 4 bases, leaving 7 bases of the junction unmatched. This CDR3 is 15 amino acids long. CDR3 region: CATSIGTAGEETQYF. CDR3 DNA: TGTGCCACCAGCATCGGCACAGCGGGGGAAGAGACCCAGTACTTC.